This T cell receptor (beta chain) is from a study of T cells in Graves' hyperthyroidism and ophthalmopathy. Using RNA transcripts as the source, TCR beta CDR3 regions were amplified. The HTBI primer set drove a first-round RT-PCR of the TCR CDR3. One entry per CDR3 protein, called by TCRdb with MiXCR from the multiplex PCR reads. The sample contains 500,000 to 800,000 distinct CDR3 sequences, just under 45% of which appear only once. A remark on this clonotype: It may be a read error: a sequence one base away is much more abundant.

The V gene's germline CDR1 is MNHNS and CDR2 SASEGT. The CDR3 loop spans 12 amino acids. The rearrangement joins TRBV6-1 to TRBJ2-7; D is possibly TRBD1 (6 bases). The TCR sequence derives from an adult man with Graves' disease, either hyperthyroidism or ophthalmopathy (not recorded which). The source material was peripheral blood or thyroid tissue (not recorded which). CDR3 bases: TGTGCCATCAGTCAGACAGGATACGAGCAGTACTTC. It yields the protein CAISQTGYEQYF.